The clone carrying this T cell receptor (beta chain) was recorded a few times. Its antigen remains unidentified. These data are taken from a study of radiotherapy plus CTLA-4 blockade in lung cancer. The V gene end was trimmed by 6 bases and the J gene end by 5 bases; junction bases not matched to a gene: 1. The CDR3 covers 15 residues. Germline V gives CDR1 MNHEY, CDR2 SVGAGI. The study, taken as a whole, reports: In blood, after radiotherapy plus ipilimumab, tumor-derived TCR clones expanded.

TCRdb's copy holds only in-frame clones and misses some; the assay was immunoSEQ multiplex PCR. The sample carries fewer than 150,000 clones, 65% to 85% recorded once. The sample consisted of peripheral blood, taken from a patient treated with radiotherapy plus ipilimumab. The receptor's source is a human donor with non-small cell lung cancer who had a partial response to radiotherapy plus ipilimumab. J is TRBJ2-1 and V is TRBV6-5, with 16 bases aligning to TRBD2. This CDR3 is CASRGLAGGDNEQFF. Here the CDR3 DNA reads TGTGCCAGCAGGGGACTAGCGGGAGGGGACAATGAGCAGTTCTTC.